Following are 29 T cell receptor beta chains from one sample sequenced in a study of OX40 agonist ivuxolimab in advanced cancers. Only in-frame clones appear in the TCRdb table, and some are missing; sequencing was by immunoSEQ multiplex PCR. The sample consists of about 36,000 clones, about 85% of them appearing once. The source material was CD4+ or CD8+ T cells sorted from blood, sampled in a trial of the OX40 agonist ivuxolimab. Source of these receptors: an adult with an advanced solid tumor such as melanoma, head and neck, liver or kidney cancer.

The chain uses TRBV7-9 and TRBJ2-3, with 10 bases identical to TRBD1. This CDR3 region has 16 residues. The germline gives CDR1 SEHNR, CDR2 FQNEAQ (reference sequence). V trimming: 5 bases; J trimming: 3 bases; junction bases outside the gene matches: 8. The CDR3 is CASSPRQGARTDTQYF. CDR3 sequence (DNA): TGTGCCAGCAGCCCCCGACAGGGGGCGCGTACAGATACGCAGTATTTT.

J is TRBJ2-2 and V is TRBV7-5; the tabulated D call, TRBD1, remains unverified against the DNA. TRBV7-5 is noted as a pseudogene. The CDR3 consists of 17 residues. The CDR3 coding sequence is TGTGTCAGAAGCTTACCGAAGGGACAGGGGATTACCGGGGAGCTGTTTTTT. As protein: CVRSLPKGQGITGELFF.

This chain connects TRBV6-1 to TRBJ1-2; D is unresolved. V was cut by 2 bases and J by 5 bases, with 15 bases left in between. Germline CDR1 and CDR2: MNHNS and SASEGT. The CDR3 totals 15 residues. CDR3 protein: CASSETGLRLYGYTF. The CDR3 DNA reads TGTGCCAGCAGTGAAACCGGGCTCCGTTTATATGGCTACACCTTC.

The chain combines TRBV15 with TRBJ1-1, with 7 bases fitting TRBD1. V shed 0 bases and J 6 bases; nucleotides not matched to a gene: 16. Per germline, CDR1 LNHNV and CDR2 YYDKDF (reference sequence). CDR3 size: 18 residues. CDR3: CATSRDVTGSHFTAEAFF. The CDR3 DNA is TGTGCCACCAGCAGAGATGTGACAGGGTCGCACTTTACGGCTGAAGCTTTCTTT.

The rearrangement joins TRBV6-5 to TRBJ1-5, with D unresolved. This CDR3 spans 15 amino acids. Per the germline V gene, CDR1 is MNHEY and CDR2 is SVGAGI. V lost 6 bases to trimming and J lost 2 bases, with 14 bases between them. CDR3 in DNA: TGTGCCAGCAGCCGATCTTCGCGGGGCAATCAGCCCCAGCATTTT. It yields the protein CASSRSSRGNQPQHF.

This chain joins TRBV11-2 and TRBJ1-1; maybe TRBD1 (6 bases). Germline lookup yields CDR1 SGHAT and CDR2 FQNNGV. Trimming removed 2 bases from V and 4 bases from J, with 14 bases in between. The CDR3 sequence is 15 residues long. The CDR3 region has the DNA TGTGCCAGCAGCTTATCACCGGGGGCAATCACTGAAGCTTTCTTT. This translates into CASSLSPGAITEAFF.

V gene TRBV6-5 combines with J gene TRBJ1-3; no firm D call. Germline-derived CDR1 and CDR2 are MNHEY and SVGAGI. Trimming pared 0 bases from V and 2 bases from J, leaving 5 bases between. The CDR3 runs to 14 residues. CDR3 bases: TGTGCCAGCAGTTACTCGAGTACTGGAAACACCATATATTTT. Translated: CASSYSSTGNTIYF.

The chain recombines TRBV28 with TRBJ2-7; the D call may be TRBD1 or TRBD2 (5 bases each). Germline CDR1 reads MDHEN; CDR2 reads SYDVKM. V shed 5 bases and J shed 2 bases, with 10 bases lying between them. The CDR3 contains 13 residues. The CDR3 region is CASSKGRPYEQYF. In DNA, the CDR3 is TGTGCCAGCAGTAAGGGACGTCCCTACGAGCAGTACTTC.

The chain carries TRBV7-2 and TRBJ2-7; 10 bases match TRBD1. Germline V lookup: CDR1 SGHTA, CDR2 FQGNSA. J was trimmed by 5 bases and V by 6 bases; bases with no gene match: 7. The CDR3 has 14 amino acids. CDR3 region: CASRGDRGGDEQYF. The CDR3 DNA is TGTGCCAGCAGGGGGGACAGGGGAGGGGACGAGCAGTACTTC.

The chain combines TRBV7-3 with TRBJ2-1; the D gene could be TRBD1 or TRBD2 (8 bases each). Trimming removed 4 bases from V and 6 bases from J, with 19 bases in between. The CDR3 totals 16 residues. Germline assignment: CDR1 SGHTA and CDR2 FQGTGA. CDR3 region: CASSSQGAGGGNEQFF. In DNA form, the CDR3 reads TGTGCCAGCAGCTCCCAGGGGGCGGGAGGTGGCAATGAGCAGTTCTTC.

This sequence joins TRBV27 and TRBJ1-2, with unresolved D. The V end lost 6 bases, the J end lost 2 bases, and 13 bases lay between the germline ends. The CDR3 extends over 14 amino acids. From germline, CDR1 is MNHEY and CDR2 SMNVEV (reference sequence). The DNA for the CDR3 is TGTGCCAGCAGCCCCCTTGGGCGGAACTATGGCTACACCTTC. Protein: CASSPLGRNYGYTF.

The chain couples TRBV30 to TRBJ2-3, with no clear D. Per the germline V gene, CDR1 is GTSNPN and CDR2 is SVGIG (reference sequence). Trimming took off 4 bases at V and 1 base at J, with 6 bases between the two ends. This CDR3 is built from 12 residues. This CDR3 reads CAWKTGTDTQYF. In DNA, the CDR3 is TGTGCCTGGAAAACAGGCACAGATACGCAGTATTTT.

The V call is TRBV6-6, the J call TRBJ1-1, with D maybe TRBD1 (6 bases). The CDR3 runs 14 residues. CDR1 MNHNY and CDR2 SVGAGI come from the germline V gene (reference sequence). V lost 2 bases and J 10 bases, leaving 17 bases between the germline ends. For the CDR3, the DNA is TGTGCCAGCAGTTACGCCCGCGGGGACATAGGAGCTTTCTTT. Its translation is CASSYARGDIGAFF.

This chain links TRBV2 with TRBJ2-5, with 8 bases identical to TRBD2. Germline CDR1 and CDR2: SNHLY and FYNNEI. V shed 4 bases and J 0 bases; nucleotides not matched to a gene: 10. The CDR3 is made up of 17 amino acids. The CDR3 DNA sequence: TGTGCCAGCAGTGTGGTTCATATAGCGGGACACCAAGAGACCCAGTACTTC. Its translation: CASSVVHIAGHQETQYF.

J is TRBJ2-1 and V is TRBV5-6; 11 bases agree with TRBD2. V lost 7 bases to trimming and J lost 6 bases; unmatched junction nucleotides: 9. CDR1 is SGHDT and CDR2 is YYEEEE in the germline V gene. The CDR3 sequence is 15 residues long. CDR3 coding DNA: TGTGCCAGCTGCACCGGGACTAGCGGAGTCAATGAGCAGTTCTTC. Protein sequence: CASCTGTSGVNEQFF. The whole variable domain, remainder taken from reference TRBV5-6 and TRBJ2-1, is DAGVTQSPTHLIKTRGQQVTLRCSPKSGHDTVSWYQQALGQGPQFIFQYYEEEERQRGNFPDRFSGHQFPNYSSELNVNALLLGDSALYLCASCTGTSGVNEQFFGPGTRLTVL.

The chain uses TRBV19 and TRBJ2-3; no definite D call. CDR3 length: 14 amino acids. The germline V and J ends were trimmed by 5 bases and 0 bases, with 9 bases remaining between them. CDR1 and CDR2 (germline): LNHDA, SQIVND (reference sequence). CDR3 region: CASSQETSTDTQYF. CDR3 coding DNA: TGTGCCAGTAGTCAGGAGACGAGCACAGATACGCAGTATTTT. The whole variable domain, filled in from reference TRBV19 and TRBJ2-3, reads DGGITQSPKYLFRKEGQNVTLSCEQNLNHDAMYWYRQDPGQGLRLIYYSQIVNDFQKGDIAEGYSVSREKKESFPLTVTSAQKNPTAFYLCASSQETSTDTQYFGPGTRLTVL.

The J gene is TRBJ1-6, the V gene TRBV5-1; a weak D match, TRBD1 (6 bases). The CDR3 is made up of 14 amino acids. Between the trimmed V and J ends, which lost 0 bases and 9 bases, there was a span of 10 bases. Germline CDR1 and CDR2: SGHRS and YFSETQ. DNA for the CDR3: TGCGCCAGCAGCTTGGGGGGGCTACGTTCACCCCTCCACTTT. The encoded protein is CASSLGGLRSPLHF.

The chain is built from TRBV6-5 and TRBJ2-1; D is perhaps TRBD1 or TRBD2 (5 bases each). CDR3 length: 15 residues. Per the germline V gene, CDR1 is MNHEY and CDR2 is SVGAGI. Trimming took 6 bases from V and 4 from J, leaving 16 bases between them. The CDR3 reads CASSHRDLGYNEQFF. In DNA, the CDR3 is TGTGCCAGCAGCCACCGGGACCTAGGGTACAATGAGCAGTTCTTC.

The chain's CDR3 is CASRTGTVLDTQYF. CDR3 bases: TGTGCCAGCCGAACCGGGACGGTCCTTGATACGCAGTATTTT. This chain connects TRBV19 to TRBJ2-3; possibly TRBD1 or TRBD2 for D (5 bases each). The V end was cut by 9 bases, the J end by 6 bases, with 19 bases between. Per the germline V gene, CDR1 is LNHDA and CDR2 is SQIVND (reference sequence). CDR3 length: 14 amino acids.

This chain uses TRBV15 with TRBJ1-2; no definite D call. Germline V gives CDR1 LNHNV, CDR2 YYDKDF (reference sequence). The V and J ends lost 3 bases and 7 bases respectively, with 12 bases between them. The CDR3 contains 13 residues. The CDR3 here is CATSRGINTGYTF. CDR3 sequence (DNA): TGTGCCACCAGCAGGGGGATCAACACTGGCTACACCTTC.

CDR3 in DNA: TGTGCCAGCAGCTTGGGGCTACGCTCCTACAATGAGCAGTTCTTC. Residues: CASSLGLRSYNEQFF. The chain couples TRBV5-8 to TRBJ2-1, with D unclear. V gave up 0 bases and J gave up 0 bases, with 7 bases separating them. The length of the CDR3 is 15 residues. Germline V gives CDR1 SGHTS, CDR2 YDEGEE.

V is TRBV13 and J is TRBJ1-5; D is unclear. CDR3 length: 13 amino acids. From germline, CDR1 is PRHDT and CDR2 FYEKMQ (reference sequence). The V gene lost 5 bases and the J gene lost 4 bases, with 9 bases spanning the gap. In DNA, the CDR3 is TGTGCCAGCAGCCCCAGGCCAAATCAGCCCCAGCATTTT. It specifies CASSPRPNQPQHF.

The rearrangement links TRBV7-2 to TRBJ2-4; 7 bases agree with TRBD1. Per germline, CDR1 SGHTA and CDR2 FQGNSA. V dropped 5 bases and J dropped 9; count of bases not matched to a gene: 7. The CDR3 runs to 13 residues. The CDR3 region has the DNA TGTGCCAGCAGCAGTACAGGGGTGGGCATTCAGTACTTC. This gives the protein CASSSTGVGIQYF.

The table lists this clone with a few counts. The CDR3 loop is CASSFPQTGLSGNEQYF. CDR3 DNA sequence: TGTGCCAGCAGCTTTCCCCAAACAGGCCTTAGTGGGAACGAGCAGTACTTC. J is TRBJ2-7 and V is TRBV7-9; perhaps TRBD1 as D (5 bases). Trimming pared 3 bases from V and 5 bases from J, leaving 23 bases between. The CDR3 extends over 17 amino acids. Germline CDR1 and CDR2: SEHNR and FQNEAQ (reference sequence).

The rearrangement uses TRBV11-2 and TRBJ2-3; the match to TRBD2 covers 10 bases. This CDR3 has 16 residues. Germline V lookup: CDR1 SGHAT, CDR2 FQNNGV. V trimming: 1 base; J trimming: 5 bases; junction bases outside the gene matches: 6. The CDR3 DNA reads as TGTGCCAGCAGCTTAGGGGTAGCGGGGGGTAGAGATACGCAGTATTTT. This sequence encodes CASSLGVAGGRDTQYF.

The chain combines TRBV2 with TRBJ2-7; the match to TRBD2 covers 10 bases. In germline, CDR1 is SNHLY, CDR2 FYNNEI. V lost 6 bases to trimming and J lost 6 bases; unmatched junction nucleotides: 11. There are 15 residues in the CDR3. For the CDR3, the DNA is TGTGCCAGCAGCCCCAGACTAGCGGGCGGACTCGAGCAGTACTTC. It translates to CASSPRLAGGLEQYF.

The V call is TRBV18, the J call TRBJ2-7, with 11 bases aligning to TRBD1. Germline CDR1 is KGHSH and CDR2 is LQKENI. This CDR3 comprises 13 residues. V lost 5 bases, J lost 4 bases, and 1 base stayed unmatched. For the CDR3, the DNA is TGTGCCAGCTCAGGACAGGGGGCATACGAGCAGTACTTC. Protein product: CASSGQGAYEQYF. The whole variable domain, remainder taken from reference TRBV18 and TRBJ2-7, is NAGVMQNPRHLVRRRGQEARLRCSPMKGHSHVYWYRQLPEEGLKFMVYLQKENIIDESGMPKERFSAEFPKEGPSILRIQQVVRGDSAAYFCASSGQGAYEQYFGPGTRLTVT.

The CDR3 DNA sequence: TGTGCCAGCTCAAGACAGGGGGGACAGCCCCAGCATTTT. Protein product: CASSRQGGQPQHF. This chain uses TRBV18 with TRBJ1-5; TRBD1 matches at 9 bases. The CDR3 contains 13 residues. Germline lookup yields CDR1 KGHSH and CDR2 LQKENI. After removal of 5 bases from V and 7 bases from J, the junction contained 3 bases not matched to a gene. The whole variable domain, filled in from reference TRBV18 and TRBJ1-5, reads NAGVMQNPRHLVRRRGQEARLRCSPMKGHSHVYWYRQLPEEGLKFMVYLQKENIIDESGMPKERFSAEFPKEGPSILRIQQVVRGDSAAYFCASSRQGGQPQHFGDGTRLSIL.

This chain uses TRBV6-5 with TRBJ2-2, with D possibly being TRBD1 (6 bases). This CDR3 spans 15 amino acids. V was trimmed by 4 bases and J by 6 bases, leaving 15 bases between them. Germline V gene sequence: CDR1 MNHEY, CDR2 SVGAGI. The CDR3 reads CASSLEPGQSGELFF. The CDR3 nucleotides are TGTGCCAGCAGTTTGGAGCCGGGACAATCCGGGGAGCTGTTTTTT.